One sample yielded the 9 T cell receptor beta chains listed below, sequenced in a study of cytomegalovirus exposure and HLA in healthy donors. PCR employed 60 Vbeta and 13 Jbeta primers. The protocol was immunoSEQ multiplex PCR, while the TCRdb copy is restricted to in-frame clones and leaves out a portion. The data show about 130,000 clones, 75% to 80% seen once. Specimen: PBMCs. These receptors came from a man aged 40-50 years in good health and CMV-seronegative.

J is TRBJ1-6 and V is TRBV9; the match to TRBD1 covers 11 bases. Germline V lookup: CDR1 SGDLS, CDR2 YYNGEE. The CDR3 contains 15 residues. V lost 3 bases, J lost 10 bases, and 6 bases stayed unmatched. CDR3 residues: CASSARTGGQSPLHF. The CDR3 nucleotides read TGTGCCAGCAGCGCCAGGACAGGGGGCCAATCACCCCTCCACTTT.

This sequence joins TRBV2 and TRBJ2-5; 7 bases match TRBD1. The DNA end favors TRBJ2-7, so the J call may be wrong. Germline V gene sequence: CDR1 SNHLY, CDR2 FYNNEI. The CDR3 runs 14 residues. The CDR3 loop is CASNGNRGSGEQYF. DNA for the CDR3: TGTGCCAGCAATGGGAACAGGGGTAGTGGCGAGCAGTACTTC.

The chain uses TRBV14 and TRBJ2-1; TRBD1 matches 8 bases. CDR1 is SGHDN, CDR2 FVKESK, per germline. V was clipped by 4 bases and J by 9 bases; unmatched bases: 14. CDR3 size: 16 residues. CDR3 residues: CASSPLGGRGLIEQFF. The CDR3 DNA is TGTGCCAGCAGCCCTCTGGGCGGCAGGGGGCTAATTGAGCAGTTCTTC. Using reference TRBV14 and TRBJ2-1 for the parts outside the CDR3, the full variable domain is EAGVTQFPSHSVIEKGQTVTLRCDPISGHDNLYWYRRVMGKEIKFLLHFVKESKQDESGMPNNRFLAERTGGTYSTLKVQPAELEDSGVYFCASSPLGGRGLIEQFFGPGTRLTVL.

The chain employs TRBV20-1 and TRBJ1-2, with D tentatively TRBD1 (6 bases). The CDR3 has 11 residues. CDR1 DFQATT and CDR2 SNEGSKA come from the germline V gene (reference sequence). The V end lost 4 bases, the J end lost 7 bases, and 10 bases lay between the germline ends. CDR3 sequence (DNA): TGCAGTGCTAACAGGGCCGGTGGCTACACCTTC. Translated: CSANRAGGYTF.

This clone occurred a few times. J is TRBJ1-1 and V is TRBV5-1; no definite D call. Trimming took off 0 bases at V and 3 bases at J, with 12 bases between the two ends. Germline V gene lookup returns CDR1 SGHRS and CDR2 YFSETQ. This CDR3 is 15 amino acids long. CDR3 residues: CASSLGRGKDTEAFF. The CDR3 DNA follows: TGCGCCAGCAGCTTGGGAAGAGGGAAAGACACTGAAGCTTTCTTT.

The chain joins TRBV7-3 to TRBJ2-3; tentatively, D is TRBD1 (6 bases). The V and J ends lost 2 bases and 1 base respectively, with 10 bases between them. From germline, CDR1 is SGHTA and CDR2 FQGTGA. This CDR3 is 15 amino acids long. The CDR3 protein is CASSLSTGGTDTQYF. The DNA for the CDR3 is TGTGCCAGCAGCTTATCGACAGGAGGCACAGATACGCAGTATTTT.

The chain couples TRBV28 to TRBJ2-5; D may be TRBD1 (6 bases). CDR3 length: 16 amino acids. V was shortened by 9 bases and J by 5 bases, with 25 bases between the two germline ends. Germline loops: CDR1 MDHEN, CDR2 SYDVKM. CDR3 nucleotides: TGTGCCAGTTTGGGGGCAGAGCGGTTTGGTTCGGAGACCCAGTACTTC. Translation: CASLGAERFGSETQYF.

The chain employs TRBV4-2 and TRBJ1-4; 7 positions match TRBD1. The germline CDR1 and CDR2 sequences are LGHNA and YNFKEQ. There are 18 residues in the CDR3. With V trimmed by 0 bases and J by 4 bases, 11 bases remained unmatched. For the CDR3, the DNA is TGTGCCAGCAGCCAAGATAGTATAAAACAGGGGCTTAATGAAAAACTGTTTTTT. Translated, it gives CASSQDSIKQGLNEKLFF.

As concerns this clone: The sample carries other DNA sequences with the same CDR3. This chain connects TRBV6-1 to TRBJ1-5; D possibly corresponds to TRBD1 (6 bases). Per the germline V gene, CDR1 is MNHNS and CDR2 is SASEGT. The CDR3 runs to 15 residues. V was cut by 6 bases and J by 1 base, with 13 bases left in between. The CDR3 DNA follows: TGTGCCAGCAGAACAGGGAGCTACAGCAATCAGCCCCAGCATTTT. Its translation: CASRTGSYSNQPQHF.